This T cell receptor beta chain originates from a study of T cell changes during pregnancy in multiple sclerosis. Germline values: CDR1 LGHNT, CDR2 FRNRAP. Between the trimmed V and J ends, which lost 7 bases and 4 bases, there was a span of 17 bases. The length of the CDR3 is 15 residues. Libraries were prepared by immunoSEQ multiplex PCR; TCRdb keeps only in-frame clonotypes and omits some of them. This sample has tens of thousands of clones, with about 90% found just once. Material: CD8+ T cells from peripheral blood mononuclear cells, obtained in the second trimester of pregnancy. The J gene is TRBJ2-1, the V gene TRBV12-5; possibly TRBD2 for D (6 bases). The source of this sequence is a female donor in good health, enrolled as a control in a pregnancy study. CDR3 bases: TGTGCTAGTGCTCTTGGACTACCCGCATACAATGAGCAGTTCTTC. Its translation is CASALGLPAYNEQFF.